This TCR beta chain was observed in a study of blood T cell repertoires in COVID-19. The table came from immunoSEQ multiplex PCR; TCRdb's copy has only in-frame clones and leaves some out. The data show about 210,000 clones, 80% seen once. The CDR3 has 16 amino acids. Germline-derived CDR1 and CDR2 are SGHRS and YFSETQ. Trimming at V came to 3 bases and at J to 4 bases, leaving 5 bases not matched to a gene. The receptor comes from a young man with acute COVID-19. The V gene is TRBV5-1, the J gene TRBJ2-3, with 13 bases matching TRBD2. The sample was PBMCs or T cells enriched from blood (not recorded which). CDR3 loop: CASSWTGTSGADTQYF. The CDR3, as DNA: TGCGCCAGCAGCTGGACCGGGACTAGCGGGGCAGATACGCAGTATTTT.